This TCR beta chain is drawn from a study of human T cells and chemical hapten exposure. Study-level information: Researchers reported sensitizing a roughly 2 cm by roughly 2 cm upper inner arm skin site with 2% DPC. Study conclusions and caveats: The formation of large CDR3 similarity clusters by expanded TCRs significantly exceeded that of controls. DPC sensitization left the count of TCRs above 1 in 1000 unchanged.

There are a few counts of this clonotype. Its antigen remains unidentified. Time point given: patch test 1, 2 weeks after DPC sensitization. Treatment described: therapeutic diphenylcyclopropenone sensitization with weekly scalp DPC. Patches went on only after blood had been drawn each time. TCRdb redid the calling of the RACE reads with MiXCR, one entry per CDR3 protein. This table has around 100,000 distinct CDR3 sequences, approximately 11% appearing once. V lost 4 bases to trimming and J lost 2 bases, with 12 bases between them. The germline V gene has CDR1 SGHDN and CDR2 FVKESK. The CDR3 totals 15 residues.

Sequencing was performed on whole blood, taken in connection with sensitization to the hapten diphenylcyclopropenone (DPC). This chain uses TRBV14 with TRBJ2-1; D is possibly TRBD1 (7 bases). The source of this sequence is a woman in her 40s with alopecia areata. Some clones in this sample may be carry-over from other donors' samples. CDR3 bases: TGTGCCAGCAGCCCACAGGGGAGGCCCTACAATGAGCAGTTCTTC. Translated: CASSPQGRPYNEQFF.